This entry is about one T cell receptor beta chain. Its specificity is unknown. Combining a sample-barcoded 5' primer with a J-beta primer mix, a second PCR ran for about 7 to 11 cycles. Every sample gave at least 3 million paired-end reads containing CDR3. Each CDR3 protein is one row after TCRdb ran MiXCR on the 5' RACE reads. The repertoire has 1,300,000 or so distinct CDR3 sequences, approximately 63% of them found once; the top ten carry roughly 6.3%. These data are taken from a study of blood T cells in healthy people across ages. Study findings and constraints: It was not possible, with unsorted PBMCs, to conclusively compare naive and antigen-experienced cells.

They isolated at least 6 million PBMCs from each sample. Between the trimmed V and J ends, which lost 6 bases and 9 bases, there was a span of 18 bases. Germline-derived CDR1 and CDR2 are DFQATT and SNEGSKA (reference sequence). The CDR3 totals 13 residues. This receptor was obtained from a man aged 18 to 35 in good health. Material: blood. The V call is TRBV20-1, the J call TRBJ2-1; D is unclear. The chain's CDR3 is CSAEGADKREQFF. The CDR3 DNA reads TGCAGTGCCGAAGGCGCCGACAAACGTGAGCAGTTCTTC.